This TCR beta chain was identified in a study of somatic mutations in cytotoxic T cells in rheumatoid arthritis (dated by TCRdb to 2017 to 2019). Study-level background: Sorted V beta1+ cells also underwent TCRB sequencing, and some V beta antibody-stained T-cell populations were flow-sorted at nearly 100% purity on a FACSAria II or Sony SH800. The study asked whether expanded CD8+ T-cell clones in newly diagnosed, untreated rheumatoid arthritis carry somatic mutations, and used TCRB deep sequencing to characterize clonality. The median ages of the patient and control groups were essentially identical. A total of around 62 rheumatoid arthritis patients and over 15 healthy controls underwent TCRB deep sequencing. Study-wide findings and limitations: CD8+ T-cell clonality did not differ significantly between rheumatoid arthritis patients and age-matched healthy controls. In patients, CD8+ clonality rose with age (Spearman r ~ 0.5), which was not the case in healthy controls. In 8 out of 65 patients, more than 20% of CD8+ cells belonged to the largest CD8+ clone, while several identical CD8+ TCRB sequences were shared between blood and synovial fluid. The slight TRBV07 underrepresentation in patients was not adjusted for multiple comparisons. It was unknown which antigens the expanded CD8+ clones targeted, and their absence from virus-specific databases did not exclude viral specificity.

The germline V gene encodes CDR1 MNHNY and CDR2 SVGAGI (reference sequence). V lost 6 bases and J lost 7 bases; the stretch between them is 9 bases long. From the cysteine through the phenylalanine, the CDR3 covers 12 amino acids. Kept here is only the CDR3 DNA, which spans 36 bases and is read in frame from base 1. With a median age of approximately 56 years (range 21-70) and around 60% female, the healthy controls consisted of 20 blood donors whose buffy coats were used. CD4+ and CD8+ cells were isolated by positive magnetic bead selection on an AutoMACS, and purity was checked by flow cytometry. Isolation of peripheral blood mononuclear cells was done through Ficoll-Paque PLUS density gradient separation. Nucleospin Tissue or Tissue XS kits were used to extract DNA from CD4-enriched, CD8-enriched or PBMC samples, and a Qubit 2.0 fluorometer was used for quantification. In its sample, this clone was seen once. Its antigen is unknown. No base quality values were provided; no much bigger clone lies one nucleotide off.

Sequencing of TCRB CDR3 was done on genomic DNA with the immunoSEQ assay. Under the source paper's analysis protocol: The analyses included only productive TCRB rearrangements. Clonality was calculated as a Shannon entropy-based productive clonality index, and a clone was defined by a unique TCRB CDR3 sequence. Repertoire overlap between two samples was calculated from the template counts of each clone relative to total templates per sample. Flow cytometry-measured V-gene usage correlated with V-gene usage from TCRB sequencing, with a Spearman r of about 0.56. TCRdb took over this immuneACCESS table, retaining in-frame rearrangements with V and J assigned. Such tables are incomplete; in checked studies, under half of the missing clones stem from an unresolved V gene, and the remainder is unexplained. The V and J calls and clone size were taken over from that table, and D and trimming were inferred from the DNA. Across this sample there are roughly 12,000 clones, with approximately 80% seen only once. More than 13% of the sample belongs to the ten largest clones.

The sample taken for sequencing was CD8+ T cells sorted from blood. The sequence joins TRBV6-6 to TRBJ2-2; a confident D gene designation cannot be given. This TCR was sampled from a man aged 45 to 65 in good health. The nucleotide sequence is TGTGCCAGCAGCCCCCCTGGCGGGGAGCTGTTTTTT. Its protein product is CASSPPGGELFF.